The next 8 T cell receptor beta chains were all read from a single sample in a study of CD8+ T cells in alopecia areata. Extracted RNA was reverse transcribed, and the resulting cDNA served as sequencing template. Method: immunoSEQ multiplex PCR; TCRdb's copy keeps in-frame clones and lacks some. The data contain approximately 45,000 clones, around three fifths of them singletons. The treatment here: oral pan-JAK inhibitor, 5-10 mg twice daily. The sequencing here drew on CD8+ T cells sorted from blood, taken at week 4, from a patient treated with tofacitinib. These receptors were taken from a human donor with alopecia areata.

CDR3 amino acids: CASSQAAGGGYEQYF. The DNA for the CDR3 is TGCGCCAGCAGCCAAGCCGCGGGGGGTGGCTACGAGCAGTACTTC. The V and J genes are TRBV4-3 and TRBJ2-7; 8 nucleotides align to TRBD2. With 1 base clipped from V and 3 bases from J, the junction kept 5 bases outside the gene matches. This CDR3 contains 15 residues. Looked up from germline, CDR1 is LGHNA and CDR2 is YSLEER.

V gene TRBV7-3 combines with J gene TRBJ1-4; D uncertain. The CDR3 is made up of 14 amino acids. V gave up 5 bases and J gave up 4 bases, with 11 bases separating them. Germline V gene sequence: CDR1 SGHTA, CDR2 FQGTGA. For the CDR3, the DNA is TGTGCCAGCAGCCTCCTATCTCTTAATGAAAAACTGTTTTTT. Residues: CASSLLSLNEKLFF.

The CDR3 bases are TGTGCCTGGAGTATCGCCGAGAGCACTGAAGCTTTCTTT. As protein: CAWSIAESTEAFF. The rearrangement uses TRBV30 and TRBJ1-1; D is unresolved. V was pared by 2 bases and J by 4 bases, with 11 bases between. This CDR3 spans 13 amino acids. Germline V gene sequence: CDR1 GTSNPN, CDR2 SVGIG (reference sequence).

The chain uses TRBV5-5 and TRBJ2-7, with 10 bases matching TRBD2. Germline V CDR1 and CDR2: SGHKS, YYEKEE (reference sequence). This CDR3 comprises 18 residues. Trimming removed 0 bases from V and 3 bases from J; junction bases left unmatched: 12. This CDR3 reads CASSLAPDQAGGIYEQYF. The CDR3, as DNA: TGTGCCAGCAGCTTGGCTCCCGATCAAGCGGGGGGGATCTACGAGCAGTACTTC.

V usage is TRBV4-3 and J usage is TRBJ2-3; 9 bases are shared with TRBD2. V shed 0 bases, J shed 4 bases, and the junction held 8 bases outside the gene matches. The CDR3 length is 17 residues. The germline gives CDR1 LGHNA, CDR2 YSLEER. This CDR3 reads CASSQDSPSGEADTQYF. The CDR3 DNA follows: TGCGCCAGCAGCCAAGATAGCCCTAGCGGGGAGGCAGATACGCAGTATTTT.

This clone is medium-sized in the sample. This chain links TRBV9 with TRBJ2-1; 13 positions agree with TRBD2. V gave up 3 bases and J gave up 6 bases; unmatched junction bases: 0. Germline CDR1 SGDLS, CDR2 YYNGEE. The length of the CDR3 is 14 residues. CDR3 coding DNA: TGTGCCAGCAGCGGGACTAGCGGGGGCAATGAGCAGTTCTTC. Its translation is CASSGTSGGNEQFF.

This rearrangement joins TRBV29-1 to TRBJ1-1, with D perhaps matching TRBD1 (5 bases). Germline values: CDR1 SQVTM, CDR2 ANQGSEA. V was shortened by 4 bases and J by 4 bases, with 13 bases between the two germline ends. This CDR3 has 13 amino acids. The CDR3 nucleotides are TGCAGCGTTGTTTATGAGGGGTTCACTGAAGCTTTCTTT. Amino acid sequence: CSVVYEGFTEAFF.

Only a few counts were recorded for this clone. Other DNA sequences in the same sample also yield this CDR3. The chain employs TRBV29-1 and TRBJ1-1, with D possibly TRBD1 on 5 matching bases. CDR1 and CDR2 from the germline V gene are SQVTM and ANQGSEA. Trimming removed 6 bases at V and 2 bases at J, with 7 bases between. CDR3 length: 11 amino acids. For the CDR3, the DNA is TGCAGCGTCGACAGTAACACTGAAGCTTTCTTT. It translates to CSVDSNTEAFF.